This T cell receptor (beta chain) was profiled in a study of blood T cell repertoires in COVID-19. The wider study: COVID-19 samples from acute and convalescent phases originated in the United States, Italy and Spain. Sample material is recorded as cDNA or gDNA derived from T cells, B-cell-depleted T cells, or PBMCs.

This CDR3 has 14 residues. Germline V lookup: CDR1 SGHNT, CDR2 YYREEE (reference sequence). The V gene lost 8 bases and the J gene lost 6 bases, with 19 bases spanning the gap. In the authors' methods: Estimation of nucleated cell counts relied on the amplification of reference gene primers. Assay: immunoSEQ multiplex PCR; the TCRdb copy retains only in-frame clones and omits some. That table gives V, J and clone size, and the DNA gave D and trimming. This sample has about 57,000 clones, with over 80% found just once. Specimen: peripheral blood. This chain links TRBV5-4 with TRBJ2-3; D may be TRBD2 (6 bases). The clonotype originates from a woman in her fifties or sixties with acute or convalescent COVID-19. CDR3 amino acids: CASHDVGGRDTQYF. CDR3 DNA: TGTGCCAGTCATGACGTGGGGGGACGGGATACGCAGTATTTT.